Detailed here is one T cell receptor (beta chain). For the second PCR, which ran for about 7 to 12 cycles, a sample-barcoded 5' primer and a J-beta primer mix were used. TCRdb used MiXCR to reprocess the 5' RACE reads, holding one entry per CDR3 protein. The table lists some 1.5 million distinct CDR3 sequences, roughly 30% of them singletons. The data stem from a study of blood T cells in healthy people across ages. The CDR3 contains 18 residues. Germline assignment: CDR1 SGHTA and CDR2 FQGNSA. Trimming removed 2 bases from V and 6 bases from J; junction bases left unmatched: 17. V and J are TRBV7-2 and TRBJ2-3, with 7 bases matching TRBD2. Sequenced material: blood. This TCR came from a woman under 40 in good health. The DNA for the CDR3 is TGTGCCAGCAGCTTACCCTCCTTCGCGGGGGTTCCTCAGGATACGCAGTATTTT. It encodes CASSLPSFAGVPQDTQYF.